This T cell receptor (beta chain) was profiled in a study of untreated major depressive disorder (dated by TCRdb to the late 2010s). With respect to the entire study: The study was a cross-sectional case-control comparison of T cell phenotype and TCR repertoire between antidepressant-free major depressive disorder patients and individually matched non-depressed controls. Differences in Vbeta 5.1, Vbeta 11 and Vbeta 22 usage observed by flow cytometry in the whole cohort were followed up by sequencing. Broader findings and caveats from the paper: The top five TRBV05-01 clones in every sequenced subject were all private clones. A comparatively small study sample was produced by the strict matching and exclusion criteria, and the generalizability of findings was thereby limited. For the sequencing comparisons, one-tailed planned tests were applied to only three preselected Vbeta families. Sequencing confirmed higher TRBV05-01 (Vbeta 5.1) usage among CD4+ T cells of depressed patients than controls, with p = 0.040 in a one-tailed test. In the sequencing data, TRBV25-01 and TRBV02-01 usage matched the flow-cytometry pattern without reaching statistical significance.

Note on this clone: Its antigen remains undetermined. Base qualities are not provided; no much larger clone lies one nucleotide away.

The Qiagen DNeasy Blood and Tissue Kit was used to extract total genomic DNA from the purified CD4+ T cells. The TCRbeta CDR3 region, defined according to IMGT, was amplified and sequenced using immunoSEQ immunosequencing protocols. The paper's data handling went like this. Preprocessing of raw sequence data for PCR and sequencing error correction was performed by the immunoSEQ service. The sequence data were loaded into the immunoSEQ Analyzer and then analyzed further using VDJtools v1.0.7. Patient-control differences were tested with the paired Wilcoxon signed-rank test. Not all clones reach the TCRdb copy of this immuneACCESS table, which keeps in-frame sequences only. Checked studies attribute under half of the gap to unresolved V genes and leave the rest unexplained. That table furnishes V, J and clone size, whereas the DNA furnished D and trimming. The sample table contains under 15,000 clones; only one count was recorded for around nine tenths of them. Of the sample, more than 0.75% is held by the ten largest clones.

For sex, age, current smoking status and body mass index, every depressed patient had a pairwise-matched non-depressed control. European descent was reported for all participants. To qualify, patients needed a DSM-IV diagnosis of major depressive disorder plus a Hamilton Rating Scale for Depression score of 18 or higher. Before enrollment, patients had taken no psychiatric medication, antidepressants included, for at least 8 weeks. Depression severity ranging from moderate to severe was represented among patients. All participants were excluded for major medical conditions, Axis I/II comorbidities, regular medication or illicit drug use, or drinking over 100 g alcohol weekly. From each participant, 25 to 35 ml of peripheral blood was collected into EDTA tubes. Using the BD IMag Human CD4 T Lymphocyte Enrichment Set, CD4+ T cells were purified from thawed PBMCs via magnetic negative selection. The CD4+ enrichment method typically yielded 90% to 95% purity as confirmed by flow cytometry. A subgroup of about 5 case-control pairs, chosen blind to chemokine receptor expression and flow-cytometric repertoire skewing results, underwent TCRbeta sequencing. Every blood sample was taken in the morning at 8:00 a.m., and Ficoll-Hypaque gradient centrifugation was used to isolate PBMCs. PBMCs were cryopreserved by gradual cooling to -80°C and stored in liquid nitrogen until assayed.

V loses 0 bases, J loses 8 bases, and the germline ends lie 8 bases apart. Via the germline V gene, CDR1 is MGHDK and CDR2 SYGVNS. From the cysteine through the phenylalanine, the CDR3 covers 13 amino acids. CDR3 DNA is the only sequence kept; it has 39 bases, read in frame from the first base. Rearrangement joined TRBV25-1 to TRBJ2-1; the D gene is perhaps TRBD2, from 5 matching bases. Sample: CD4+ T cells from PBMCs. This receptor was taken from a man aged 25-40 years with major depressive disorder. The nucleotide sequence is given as TGTGCCAGCAGTGAATATGACGGGGATGAGCAGTTCTTC. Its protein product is CASSEYDGDEQFF. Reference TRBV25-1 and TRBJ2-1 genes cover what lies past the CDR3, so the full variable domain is EADIYQTPRYLVIGTGKKITLECSQTMGHDKMYWYQQDPGMELHLIHYSYGVNSTEKGDLSSESTVSRIRTEHFPLTLESARPSHTSQYLCASSEYDGDEQFFGPGTRLTVL.